This TCR beta chain is from a study of radiotherapy plus CTLA-4 blockade in lung cancer (dated 2018 in TCRdb). Turning to the overall study: Among the enrolled patients, 15% to 20% had an objective response, and about 29% reached disease control.

Preparation of the library involved the immunoSEQ multiplex PCR assay. TCRdb obtained this table from immuneACCESS and retained in-frame rearrangements with V and J assigned. These tables miss some clones; where compared with another copy, unresolved V genes account for less than half of the shortfall, and the remainder is unexplained. This sample holds roughly 110,000 clones; approximately 81% were observed only once. Under 3% of the sample is in the top ten clones. Overall results and qualifications from the work: After treatment with radiotherapy and ipilimumab, TCR clones that came from tumors expanded in the peripheral blood. Early dynamic changes in blood T cell clones, together with increased serum interferon-beta after radiation, were reported as the strongest predictors of response.

As regards this clone: Its antigen is unknown. No clone much larger than this one lies a single base away; base qualities are absent.

Focal radiation therapy combined with CTLA-4 blockade (ipilimumab) was tested in patients with chemo-refractory metastatic non-small-cell lung cancer. The germline V gene (reference sequence) specifies GTSNPN as CDR1 and SVGIG as CDR2. The CDR3, from cysteine to phenylalanine, totals 14 residues. Just the 42-base CDR3 DNA is kept, in frame starting at base 1. The junction carries 10 bases between V and J, which are trimmed by 0 bases and 7 bases respectively. Material: peripheral blood, obtained from a patient treated with radiotherapy plus ipilimumab. The source is a human donor with non-small cell lung cancer that progressed on radiotherapy plus ipilimumab. Some clones in this sample may be carry-over from other donors' samples. The chain joins TRBV30 to TRBJ1-6; TRBD1 is perhaps the D gene, given 6 matching bases. The DNA reads TGTGCCTGGAGTGTGTTAGGGGGAAATTCACCCCTCCACTTT. It specifies CAWSVLGGNSPLHF.